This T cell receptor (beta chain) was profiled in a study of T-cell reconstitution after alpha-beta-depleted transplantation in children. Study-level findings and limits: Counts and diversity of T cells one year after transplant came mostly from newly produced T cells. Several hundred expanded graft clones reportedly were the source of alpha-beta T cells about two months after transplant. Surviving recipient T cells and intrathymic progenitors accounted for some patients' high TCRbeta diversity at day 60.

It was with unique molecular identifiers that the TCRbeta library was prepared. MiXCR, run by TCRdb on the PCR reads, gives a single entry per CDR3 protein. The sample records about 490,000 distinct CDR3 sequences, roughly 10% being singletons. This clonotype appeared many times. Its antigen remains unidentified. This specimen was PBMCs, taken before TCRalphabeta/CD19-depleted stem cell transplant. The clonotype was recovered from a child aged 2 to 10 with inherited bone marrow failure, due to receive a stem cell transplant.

CDR3 residues: CASSNRQASYEQYF. The CDR3 nucleotides are TGTGCCAGCAGCAACCGACAGGCTTCCTACGAGCAGTACTTC. The chain links TRBV5-5 to TRBJ2-7; TRBD1 is a possible D gene (6 bases). Trimming took 4 bases from V and 1 from J, leaving 12 bases between them. CDR1 and CDR2 from the germline V gene are SGHKS and YYEKEE (reference sequence). CDR3 length equals 14 residues.